The sequence of this T cell receptor beta chain was determined in a study of blood T cell repertoires in COVID-19 (TCRdb year 2020). Describing the broader study: Samples from collaborators originated in the United States, Italy and Spain and spanned both the acute and convalescent phases of COVID-19. The material from the prospective study consisted of cDNA or gDNA derived from T cells, B-cell-depleted T cells, or PBMCs. Where HLA class I and class II types were available, the types were taken from metadata supplied by the sample provider, not from assay-based typing. The repertoires were released in a freely available public database intended as a resource for research on the immune response to SARS-CoV-2. Sample metadata almost always included a de-identified subject ID, COVID-19 status, age in years and sex. The dataset comprised deeply sampled blood TCRbeta repertoires from subjects exposed to, actively infected with, or recovered from COVID-19. Samples came from the ongoing ImmuneRACE study (first 160 participants) plus 1,254 subjects from 6 global collaborators.

Whole blood was collected in K2EDTA tubes by collaborating institutions according to the institutions' own protocols. Collaborator samples were shipped for TCRbeta analysis as frozen whole blood, isolated PBMCs, or DNA extracted from either sample type. The CDR1 and CDR2 encoded by the germline V gene are SGDLS and YYNGEE. Ends trimmed: V by 3 bases, J by 4 bases; bases unmatched to a gene: 14. From the cysteine up to the phenylalanine, the CDR3 has a length of 17 residues. Just CDR3 DNA is preserved here, 51 bases in frame from base 1. This clone occurred a few times. Its antigen is not yet known. No base qualities exist here, and no much larger clone lies one base off it. TCRbeta CDR3 regions were amplified from genomic DNA using the immunoSEQ Assay, a bias-controlled multiplex PCR. The paper's processing steps were these. Nucleated cell counts per sample were estimated from amplification of reference gene primers within the assay. Sequence reads were collapsed and filtered to measure the absolute abundance of every unique TCRbeta CDR3 rearrangement. Productive Simpson clonality was computed per sample as the square root of Simpson's diversity index over productive rearrangements. TCRdb limited this immuneACCESS table to in-frame rearrangements with V and J called. A share of clones is missing; checked studies link under half to unresolved V genes, and the rest is unexplained. V, J and clone size derive from that table, while D and trimming were established from the DNA sequence. The sample has about 130,000 clones on record, over 80% of them singletons. In total, the top ten clones hold 8% to 10% of the sample.

Points the paper makes about the study in general: Clinical and demographic metadata were provided uncurated, with the amount varying by source and participant.

This receptor was identified in a man aged 35-49 years with active or convalescent COVID-19. What was sequenced was peripheral blood. The V and J segments used are TRBV9 and TRBJ2-5, with 8 middle bases fitting TRBD1. The CDR3 corresponds to CASSDNPPSTGVETQYF. The DNA sequence follows: TGTGCCAGCAGCGACAACCCCCCTTCGACAGGGGTAGAGACCCAGTACTTC.